These 32 T cell receptor beta chains share one sample of origin, sequenced in a study of blood T cell repertoires in COVID-19. The table came from immunoSEQ multiplex PCR; TCRdb's copy has only in-frame clones and leaves some out. Of around 450,000 clones listed, around 87% were seen once; the top ten hold about 0.65%. Sequencing used PBMCs or T cells enriched from blood (not recorded which). These receptors were taken from a woman aged 18-29 years who had recovered from COVID-19.

This clone was recorded a few times. The rearrangement joins TRBV11-2 to TRBJ2-2; D is undetermined. CDR3 length: 16 residues. Trimming removed 1 base at V and 2 bases at J, with 11 bases between. CDR1 SGHAT and CDR2 FQNNGV come from the germline V gene. This CDR3 reads CASSLGLQINTGELFF. For the CDR3, the DNA is TGTGCCAGCAGCTTAGGGTTACAAATCAACACCGGGGAGCTGTTTTTT.

This clone was seen once. The CDR3, as DNA: TGTGCCAGCAGACCATTAGATCGCGAAGAGGAGCAGTACTTC. It codes for CASRPLDREEEQYF. The chain employs TRBV27 and TRBJ2-7; the D is unclear. Germline CDR1 is MNHEY and CDR2 is SMNVEV (reference sequence). V shed 6 bases and J shed 7 bases, with 19 bases lying between them. This CDR3 is 14 amino acids long.

The rearrangement uses TRBV28 and TRBJ1-1, with 9 bases fitting TRBD1. Trimming removed 5 bases from V and 7 bases from J; junction bases left unmatched: 11. Germline CDR1 MDHEN, CDR2 SYDVKM. CDR3 length equals 15 residues. The CDR3 DNA reads as TGTGCCAGCAGTGCCCTACAGGGGGCGAACGGTGAAGCTTTCTTT. The encoded protein is CASSALQGANGEAFF.

The J gene is TRBJ1-1, the V gene TRBV28; tentatively, D is TRBD1 (6 bases). Trimming stripped 2 bases from V and 7 bases from J, with 14 bases between. CDR1 and CDR2 from the germline V gene are MDHEN and SYDVKM. The CDR3 runs to 14 residues. DNA of the CDR3: TGTGCCAGCAGTTTAGGCTGGCAGGGGTATGAAGCTTTCTTT. Translated, it gives CASSLGWQGYEAFF.

This clone was observed a handful of times. This chain connects TRBV29-1 to TRBJ1-1; weak D call: TRBD1 (5 bases). The germline CDR1 and CDR2 sequences are SQVTM and ANQGSEA. V dropped 6 bases and J dropped 5 bases, with 13 bases sitting between them. There are 12 residues in the CDR3. The DNA for the CDR3 is TGCAGCGTCCTTGGCAGGGCTACTGAAGCTTTCTTT. As protein: CSVLGRATEAFF. Full variable domain (remainder filled in from reference TRBV29-1 and TRBJ1-1): SAVISQKPSRDICQRGTSLTIQCQVDSQVTMMFWYRQQPGQSLTLIATANQGSEATYESGFVIDKFPISRPNLTFSTLTVSNMSPEDSSIYLCSVLGRATEAFFGQGTRLTVV.

This rearrangement joins TRBV19 to TRBJ2-1; 8 bases match TRBD1. Germline V gives CDR1 LNHDA, CDR2 SQIVND (reference sequence). V lost 6 bases and J lost 0; bases outside the gene matches: 16. The CDR3 consists of 19 residues. The CDR3 region has the DNA TGTGCCAGTAGACCGAACGAAGGACAGGGTTGGAGCTCCTACAATGAGCAGTTCTTC. This encodes CASRPNEGQGWSSYNEQFF.

A few counts support this clone. The J gene is TRBJ2-7, the V gene TRBV4-1, with D possibly matching TRBD1 (6 bases). This CDR3 has 17 residues. Germline CDR1 MGHRA, CDR2 YSYEKL. Deletions cut 4 bases from V and 0 bases from J, with 19 bases between. CDR3 protein: CASSLLLQGTDSYEQYF. DNA for the CDR3: TGCGCCAGCAGCCTCCTCTTACAGGGAACCGACTCCTACGAGCAGTACTTC.

A remark on this clone: Other DNA sequences in the sample encode the same CDR3. The V and J genes are TRBV4-1 and TRBJ1-1, with TRBD1 identical over 7 bases. This CDR3 is built from 14 residues. With 3 bases clipped from V and 0 bases from J, the junction kept 1 base outside the gene matches. From germline, CDR1 is MGHRA and CDR2 YSYEKL. CDR3 region: CASSQTGLNTEAFF. CDR3 DNA: TGCGCCAGCAGCCAGACAGGGTTGAACACTGAAGCTTTCTTT.

The chain joins TRBV11-1 to TRBJ1-3; D is perhaps TRBD1 (5 bases). Deletions cut 5 bases from V and 0 bases from J, with 11 bases between. CDR1 is SGHAT, CDR2 FQDESV, per germline (reference sequence). CDR3 size: 15 residues. CDR3 DNA: TGTGCCAGCAGCGAACAGGAAAGCTCTGGAAACACCATATATTTT. This codes for CASSEQESSGNTIYF.

This chain links TRBV2 with TRBJ2-3; 12 bases are a match to TRBD2. The trim removed 5 bases at V and 6 bases at J, leaving 9 bases unmatched. In germline, CDR1 is SNHLY, CDR2 FYNNEI. There are 16 residues in the CDR3. The CDR3, as DNA: TGTGCCAGCAGTCGACTAGCGGGGGCAGGGGAGGATACGCAGTATTTT. This gives the protein CASSRLAGAGEDTQYF.

On this clone itself: Other nucleotide sequences from this sample produce the same CDR3. This chain uses TRBV19 with TRBJ1-1; possible D gene TRBD1, 6 bases. The germline V gene has CDR1 LNHDA and CDR2 SQIVND (reference sequence). This CDR3 contains 13 residues. Trimming stripped 5 bases from V and 4 bases from J, with 11 bases between. CDR3 protein: CASSPGRGTEAFF. The CDR3 coding sequence is TGTGCCAGTAGTCCCGGCAGGGGCACTGAAGCTTTCTTT. Using reference TRBV19 and TRBJ1-1 for the parts outside the CDR3, the full variable domain is DGGITQSPKYLFRKEGQNVTLSCEQNLNHDAMYWYRQDPGQGLRLIYYSQIVNDFQKGDIAEGYSVSREKKESFPLTVTSAQKNPTAFYLCASSPGRGTEAFFGQGTRLTVV.

The chain couples TRBV13 to TRBJ2-5, with TRBD1 matching over 8 bases. This CDR3 is 16 amino acids long. Trimming at V came to 4 bases and at J to 1 base, leaving 8 bases not matched to a gene. From germline, CDR1 is PRHDT and CDR2 FYEKMQ (reference sequence). The CDR3 nucleotides are TGTGCCAGCAGCTCCCCGGGACAGGTAATCCAAGAGACCCAGTACTTC. Amino acids: CASSSPGQVIQETQYF.

This rearrangement joins TRBV7-9 to TRBJ2-7, with a tentative D call TRBD2 (5 bases). The V end was cut by 7 bases, the J end by 3 bases, with 16 bases between. Germline-derived CDR1 and CDR2 are SEHNR and FQNEAQ (reference sequence). CDR3 size: 14 residues. CDR3 DNA sequence: TGTGCCAGCACCCCTCGGGCGGGTATCTACGAGCAGTACTTC. Translating it yields CASTPRAGIYEQYF.

The chain has TRBV1 and TRBJ1-1. TRBV1 is marked as a pseudogene. The CDR3 consists of 13 residues. Written as DNA, the CDR3 is TGCACCAGCAGCCTTTATGAGGGCTCTGAAGCTTTCTTT. Its protein is CTSSLYEGSEAFF.

The V gene is TRBV7-3, the J gene TRBJ1-3, with D perhaps matching TRBD1 (6 bases). This CDR3 spans 16 amino acids. Germline values: CDR1 SGHTA, CDR2 FQGTGA. The V gene lost 5 bases and the J gene lost 1 base, with 15 bases spanning the gap. CDR3 in DNA: TGTGCCAGCAGCCCCGAGGGGGGGGCTTCTGGAAACACCATATATTTT. It is translated as CASSPEGGASGNTIYF.

This chain connects TRBV25-1 to TRBJ2-1, with TRBD2 identical over 14 bases. There are 16 residues in the CDR3. CDR1 is MGHDK and CDR2 is SYGVNS in the germline V gene. V lost 5 bases to trimming and J lost 7 bases; unmatched junction nucleotides: 7. The CDR3 bases are TGTGCCAGCAGTCAGACTAGCGGGGGGGCGAGGAATGAGCAGTTCTTC. Amino acids: CASSQTSGGARNEQFF.

This clone has a single count. The V and J genes are TRBV28 and TRBJ1-5; the match to TRBD1 covers 10 bases. Per germline, CDR1 MDHEN and CDR2 SYDVKM. The ends lost 7 bases at V and 5 bases at J; junction bases unmatched: 5. The CDR3 runs to 14 residues. The CDR3 protein is CASIVGQGYQPQHF. The CDR3 DNA reads TGTGCCAGCATAGTGGGACAGGGGTATCAGCCCCAGCATTTT.

This clone is a singleton in its sample. The chain recombines TRBV21-1 with TRBJ1-5; the DNA was not used to check the table's D call, TRBD1. TRBV21-1 is tagged as a pseudogene. The CDR3 is made up of 18 amino acids. CDR3 DNA sequence: TGTGCCAGCAGCAAACAGGGGGATACCCGGGGGAGCAATCAGCCCCAGCATTTT. Protein product: CASSKQGDTRGSNQPQHF.

This chain uses TRBV28 with TRBJ1-2; 8 bases align to TRBD1. CDR1 is MDHEN and CDR2 is SYDVKM in the germline V gene. V was pared by 2 bases and J by 3 bases, with 8 bases of the junction left unmatched. The CDR3 totals 16 residues. The CDR3 nucleotides read TGTGCCAGCAGTTTAGATGCGGACAGGGACGACTATGGCTACACCTTC. It is translated as CASSLDADRDDYGYTF.

The rearrangement joins TRBV9 to TRBJ2-5, with D possibly TRBD2 on 5 matching bases. V lost 3 bases and J lost 0, with 9 bases in between. The germline gives CDR1 SGDLS, CDR2 YYNGEE. The CDR3 totals 14 residues. Here the CDR3 DNA reads TGTGCCAGCAGCGCGTCGGGAAACCAAGAGACCCAGTACTTC. Protein: CASSASGNQETQYF.

CDR3 in amino acids: CASSISGSMNTEAFF. The CDR3 DNA reads as TGTGCCAGTAGTATATCGGGGAGCATGAACACTGAAGCTTTCTTT. This chain connects TRBV19 to TRBJ1-1; D remains ambiguous. Between the trimmed V and J ends, which lost 2 bases and 0 bases, there was a span of 10 bases. Germline assignment: CDR1 LNHDA and CDR2 SQIVND (reference sequence). The CDR3 runs 15 residues.

This chain uses TRBV27 with TRBJ2-5; TRBD1 is a possible D gene (7 bases). The V gene's germline CDR1 is MNHEY and CDR2 SMNVEV (reference sequence). The germline V and J ends were trimmed by 4 bases and 0 bases, with 12 bases remaining between them. The CDR3 sequence is 15 residues long. In nucleotides, the CDR3 is TGTGCCAGCAGTTCGGCAGGGGGGTACCAAGAGACCCAGTACTTC. Translating gives CASSSAGGYQETQYF.

V gene TRBV4-1 combines with J gene TRBJ1-2; 7 nucleotides match TRBD1. This CDR3 region has 13 residues. V trimming: 4 bases; J trimming: 5 bases; junction bases outside the gene matches: 4. Germline CDR1 MGHRA, CDR2 YSYEKL. The CDR3 DNA reads as TGCGCCAGCAGCCCACGACAGGGTTATGGCTACACCTTC. This translates into CASSPRQGYGYTF.

This clone was recorded once. The chain employs TRBV7-9 and TRBJ2-1, with D possibly being TRBD1 (6 bases). The CDR3 totals 17 residues. Germline CDR1 is SEHNR and CDR2 is FQNEAQ (reference sequence). V shed 5 bases and J shed 7 bases, with 24 bases lying between them. CDR3 in DNA: TGTGCCAGCAGCCCCGACCCGGGCAGGGGCGATCGGAATGAGCAGTTCTTC. Its protein product is CASSPDPGRGDRNEQFF.

Regarding this clone: At one of its ends the junction is not consistent with the germline gene, which may arise from a read error. The chain links TRBV5-1 to TRBJ2-3; D uncertain. The germline gives CDR1 SGHRS, CDR2 YFSETQ. This CDR3 is 15 amino acids long. The CDR3 here is CASSLAGRSTDTQYF. The CDR3, as DNA: TGCGCCAGCAGCTTGGCCGGTCGTAGCACGGATACGCAGTATTTT. The whole variable domain, filled in from reference TRBV5-1 and TRBJ2-3, reads KAGVTQTPRYLIKTRGQQVTLSCSPISGHRSVSWYQQTPGQGLQFLFEYFSETQRNKGNFPGRFSGRQFSNSRSEMNVSTLELGDSALYLCASSLAGRSTDTQYFGPGTRLTVL.

This chain joins TRBV7-9 and TRBJ2-3; TRBD2 aligns across 8 bases. Germline loops: CDR1 SEHNR, CDR2 FQNEAQ (reference sequence). Unmatched junction bases numbered 6, after V lost 1 base and J lost 6 bases. The CDR3 is made up of 15 amino acids. The CDR3 protein is CASSLGGGGTDTQYF. CDR3 nucleotides: TGTGCCAGCAGCTTAGGTGGCGGGGGGACCGATACGCAGTATTTT.

V is TRBV6-2 or TRBV6-3 and J is TRBJ1-6; TRBD1 is a possible D gene (6 bases). Per the germline V gene, CDR1 is MNHEY and CDR2 is SVGEGT. This CDR3 is 15 amino acids long. V shed 4 bases and J shed 7 bases, with 14 bases lying between them. The CDR3, as DNA: TGTGCCAGCAGTTCCGGGGAGGGGGAAAATTCACCCCTCCACTTT. The encoded protein is CASSSGEGENSPLHF.

The chain recombines TRBV30 with TRBJ1-1; possible D gene TRBD1, 6 bases. V was trimmed by 0 bases and J by 1 base, leaving 18 bases between them. The CDR3 sequence is 17 residues long. Germline CDR1 reads GTSNPN; CDR2 reads SVGIG (reference sequence). The CDR3 region has the DNA TGTGCCTGGAGTGTACGGGGGGGGGCCCGCCCGAACACTGAAGCTTTCTTT. Translation: CAWSVRGGARPNTEAFF.

The DNA of the CDR3 is TGCGCCAGCAGCTTGGAGCGGGACACACCCTACGAGCAGTACTTC. Its protein product is CASSLERDTPYEQYF. The V gene is TRBV5-1, the J gene TRBJ2-7; a possible D gene is TRBD2 (7 bases). CDR3 length: 15 residues. Trimming took off 0 bases at V and 2 bases at J, with 12 bases between the two ends. The germline gives CDR1 SGHRS, CDR2 YFSETQ. The whole variable domain, remainder taken from reference TRBV5-1 and TRBJ2-7, is KAGVTQTPRYLIKTRGQQVTLSCSPISGHRSVSWYQQTPGQGLQFLFEYFSETQRNKGNFPGRFSGRQFSNSRSEMNVSTLELGDSALYLCASSLERDTPYEQYFGPGTRLTVT.

A single count supports this clone. The chain combines TRBV2 with TRBJ1-2; D unclear. The CDR3 totals 12 residues. Germline lookup yields CDR1 SNHLY and CDR2 FYNNEI. Deletions cut 1 base from V and 7 bases from J, with 7 bases between. The CDR3: CASSEVPGGYTF. The CDR3 DNA follows: TGTGCCAGCAGTGAAGTTCCAGGTGGCTACACCTTC.

V and J are TRBV6-5 and TRBJ2-7; 7 nucleotides agree with TRBD1. V shed 7 bases, J shed 2 bases, and the junction held 5 bases outside the gene matches. The length of the CDR3 is 13 residues. From germline, CDR1 is MNHEY and CDR2 SVGAGI. The CDR3 is CASTGTATYEQYF. As DNA, the CDR3 is TGTGCCAGCACCGGGACAGCTACCTACGAGCAGTACTTC.

The chain links TRBV5-1 to TRBJ2-3; the match to TRBD2 covers 8 bases. The CDR3 spans 16 residues. Trimming took 5 bases from V and 0 from J; bases not matched to a gene: 8. Germline loops: CDR1 SGHRS, CDR2 YFSETQ. CDR3 amino acids: CASRERGPPSTDTQYF. The CDR3 bases are TGCGCCAGCAGAGAGCGGGGGCCCCCTAGCACAGATACGCAGTATTTT.